Here is one T cell receptor beta chain with its context. The data belong to a study of blood T cell repertoires in COVID-19. This CDR3 has 16 amino acids. V lost 4 bases and J 2 bases, leaving 13 bases between the germline ends. Germline values: CDR1 SGHRS, CDR2 YFSETQ. The authors' processing: Researchers report that nucleated cell counts were estimated from reference gene primer amplification. Repertoires were generated with immunoSEQ multiplex PCR, while TCRdb's copy carries only in-frame clones and drops some. D and trimming come from the DNA, and the V and J calls and clone size come from that table. The table has roughly 230,000 clones, approximately 86% seen once.

The sample comprised peripheral blood. The sequence was collected from a human donor in a cohort sampled during active COVID-19. The rearrangement uses TRBV5-1 and TRBJ2-6, with a possible D match to TRBD2 (6 bases). The CDR3 region has the DNA TGCGCCAGCAGCATGGGACTGACGGCTGGGGCCAACGTCCTGACTTTC. It yields the protein CASSMGLTAGANVLTF.